This T cell receptor (beta chain) was captured in a study of shared clonotypes between healthy human individuals (TCRdb year 2020). Context from the whole study: The cohort comprised two women and a few men aged 18 to 49 years. To estimate repertoire size and how much clonotypes are shared between individuals, the study performed deep sequencing of blood TCR repertoires from 4 to 6 healthy adults. Libraries were prepared and TCR repertoires were sequenced by different laboratories using diverse techniques, in order to increase sequencing depth and limit assay-specific biases. Per donor, leukapheresis produced somewhere between about 0.94 and 9.5 billion PBMCs. For each donor, CD4 naive and CD4 memory were each run on three plates, CD8 naive on two plates, and CD8 memory on one plate.

The CDR3 has 17 amino acids, counting the end cysteine and phenylalanine. Kept here is only the CDR3 DNA, which spans 51 bases and is read in frame from base 1. Reading the germline V gene gives CDR1 SNHLY and CDR2 FYNNEI. Between the V and J ends, shortened by 6 bases and 0 bases respectively, the junction contains 20 bases. Donors were healthy HIV-negative adults with no recently reported acute infections or vaccinations. Every donor was a Caucasian adult living in Nashville, Tennessee, USA. CD4+ T cells were enriched by magnetic negative selection, after which naive cells were positively selected on CD45RA and the negative fraction was taken as the memory subset. Blood was collected by leukapheresis, and PBMCs were isolated by Ficoll-Histopaque density gradient centrifugation and then cryopreserved in liquid nitrogen vapor phase. Analytical flow cytometry was used to check the purity and quantity of each magnetically sorted T cell population. From each sorted fraction, genomic DNA was isolated and quantified by UV absorbance on a Nanodrop 2000c.

TCR CDR3 regions were amplified from genomic DNA by multiplex PCR using the deep immunoSEQ assay. Extracted genomic DNA from each cell subset was spread evenly across all wells of several immunoSEQ 96-well plates, with each plate serving as a replicate. For sorted subsets, each replicate PCR was loaded with around 220 ng genomic DNA, equivalent to about 33,000 T cell genomes. Purified libraries were quantified with a Qubit 3.0 fluorometer, sized on a Bioanalyzer 2100, and re-quantified with the KAPA Library Quantification kit. Each immunoSEQ 96-well plate was sequenced on its own single-read 150-cycle Illumina NextSeq 550 flow cell. The authors' pipeline ran thus. Because the immunoSEQ output held only junctional sequences and lacked quality scores, the filtering could not match the filtering applied to full-length reads. To assign V/J genes and CDR3, sequences were annotated against IMGT germline references using PyIR, a Python wrapper for IgBLAST v1.9. Reads were filtered out if the reads had weak V/J assignments (E-value above 1e-6), no CDR3, stop codons, out-of-frame junctions, or ambiguous translated residues. V3J clonotypes were defined as sequences sharing an identical inferred V gene, J gene, and CDR3 amino acid sequence. Percentage overlap between repertoires was calculated by dividing the number of shared unique clonotypes by the size of the smaller repertoire. Repertoire richness was assessed with RTK rarefaction, the Chao1 estimator, and Recon v2.1 estimates of unobserved clonotypes. OLGA was used to compute generation probabilities for all TCRbeta clonotypes that the gDNA method yielded from several donors. TCRdb mirrors the immuneACCESS table, restricted to in-frame sequences. Some clones are absent from its copies; in checked studies, under half trace to an unresolved V gene, and the reason for the others is unknown. For V, J and clone size, that table is used; D and trimming come from the DNA. The sample contains 2.3 million or so clones, 85% to 95% of them found a single time. The ten largest make up under 0.45% of the sample.

Notes on this clone: Its antigen is still unknown. Base qualities were left out, and no much larger clone turns up one base away.

The paper's findings and limits, for the study overall: Pairwise subsampling indicated that sequencing depth was expected to affect the degree of clonotype sharing among donors. About 5% of naive CD4, around 3.6% of naive CD8, 2.3% of memory CD4, and about 0.4% of memory CD8 clonotypes were shared across several donors. Even with the large sequencing depth, rarefaction of the sorted-subset datasets indicated that sequencing was incomplete. The small number of donors limited the genetic and exposure-history diversity represented. Compared with non-shared clonotypes, the clonotypes found in all four sorted-subset donors had higher generation probabilities. Naive subsets generally had larger estimated clonotype richness than memory subsets. Sampling was restricted to blood, and TCR repertoires in tissue are likely to differ from TCR repertoires in blood.

Input material: naive CD4+ T cells from PBMCs. Explained via the paper, the cell subset or site label denotes: CD45RA+ positively selected. The clonotype originates from a man younger than 30 in good health. Some clones in this sample may be carry-over from other donors' samples. The chain employs TRBV2 and TRBJ1-1; TRBD1 could be the D gene, as 6 bases match. CDR3 protein: CASSRDGTPEMNTEAFF. The sequenced DNA: TGTGCCAGCAGCCGGGACGGGACACCAGAAATGAACACTGAAGCTTTCTTT. Beyond the CDR3, the reference TRBV2 and TRBJ1-1 genes provide the residues; the full variable domain reads: EPEVTQTPSHQVTQMGQEVILRCVPISNHLYFYWYRQILGQKVEFLVSFYNNEISEKSEIFDDQFSVERPDGSNFTLKIRSTKLEDSAMYFCASSRDGTPEMNTEAFFGQGTRLTVV.